In its sample, the clone carrying this T cell receptor beta chain was seen a few times. No antigen is known for it. This record belongs to a study of Graves' ophthalmopathy and Graves' hyperthyroidism. In the study overall: Sampling took place at initial diagnosis, with peripheral blood obtained before any treatment. Study results and limitations: In predicting ophthalmopathy progression, the model reached about 69% sensitivity and roughly 75% specificity.

CDR3 regions of TCR beta were amplified from RNA transcripts. The first-round RT-PCR employed HTBI primers together with the Qiagen OneStep RT-PCR kit. A multiplex PCR was then performed as the second round. TCRdb re-analysed the multiplex PCR reads in MiXCR, keeping a single row per CDR3 protein. The table records around 600,000 distinct CDR3 sequences, more than 40% of them present only once. This CDR3 spans 14 amino acids. Trimming removed 2 bases from V and 5 bases from J; junction bases left unmatched: 7. From germline, CDR1 is DFQATT and CDR2 SNEGSKA (reference sequence). Patients were excluded if they had other autoimmune diseases or uncontrolled infections, and likewise if pregnancy or lactation applied.

The rearrangement links TRBV20-1 to TRBJ2-7; 9 bases are shared with TRBD1. This sequence originates from an adult man with Graves' ophthalmopathy. The specimen sequenced was peripheral blood. CDR3 residues: CSARPGQGYNEQYF. CDR3 sequence (DNA): TGCAGTGCTAGACCGGGACAGGGTTATAACGAGCAGTACTTC.